A single sample gave rise to the 28 T cell receptor beta chains below, sequenced in a study of shared clonotypes between healthy human individuals. Naive CD8 cells lacked CD45RO and underwent positive selection for CCR7, leaving out terminally differentiated effector memory CD45RA+ cells. Generated by immunoSEQ multiplex PCR, the TCRdb table keeps only in-frame clones and is missing some. The table includes about 2.1 million clones, around 93% detected once. The sample was naive CD8+ T cells from PBMCs. These receptors originate from a young man in good health. Some clones in this sample may be carry-over from other donors' samples.

V and J are TRBV28 and TRBJ1-3; D is ambiguous. With 5 bases removed from V and 4 bases from J, the gap between germline ends came to 18 bases. Germline loops: CDR1 MDHEN, CDR2 SYDVKM. The length of the CDR3 is 16 residues. The CDR3 spells CASSPNIRAEGNTIYF. The CDR3 DNA is TGTGCCAGCAGTCCGAATATAAGGGCTGAGGGAAACACCATATATTTT.

This chain links TRBV7-9 with TRBJ2-7, with a possible D match to TRBD2 (7 bases). CDR3 size: 13 residues. Trimming removed 3 bases at V and 6 bases at J, with 12 bases between. The germline CDR1 and CDR2 sequences are SEHNR and FQNEAQ (reference sequence). CDR3 protein: CASSLGRGSEQYF. In DNA form, the CDR3 reads TGTGCCAGCAGCTTGGGGAGGGGGAGCGAGCAGTACTTC. Drawing the rest from reference TRBV7-9 and TRBJ2-7, the complete variable domain is DTGVSQNPRHKITKRGQNVTFRCDPISEHNRLYWYRQTLGQGPEFLTYFQNEAQLEKSRLLSDRFSAERPKGSFSTLEIQRTEQGDSAMYLCASSLGRGSEQYFGPGTRLTVT.

The chain links TRBV15 to TRBJ2-1; the match to TRBD2 covers 7 bases. V trimming: 6 bases; J trimming: 11 bases; junction bases outside the gene matches: 16. The CDR3 is 15 residues long. Per the germline V gene, CDR1 is LNHNV and CDR2 is YYDKDF (reference sequence). In DNA, the CDR3 is TGTGCCACCAGACTAAAGACTAGCCCTGGGAATAAGCAGTTCTTC. Protein: CATRLKTSPGNKQFF.

In regard to this clone: Other DNA sequences in this specimen translate into the identical CDR3. The rearrangement uses TRBV5-6 and TRBJ2-7; TRBD2 is a possible D gene (6 bases). Between the trimmed V and J ends, which lost 4 bases and 1 base, there was a span of 9 bases. The CDR3 has 13 residues. Germline-derived CDR1 and CDR2 are SGHDT and YYEEEE. The CDR3 protein is CASSAGLSYEQYF. CDR3 DNA sequence: TGTGCCAGCAGCGCGGGGCTTTCCTACGAGCAGTACTTC.

The rearrangement joins TRBV5-8 to TRBJ2-3; either TRBD1 or TRBD2 may fit D (5 bases each). Germline V CDR1 and CDR2: SGHTS, YDEGEE. Trimming stripped 1 base from V and 4 bases from J, with 13 bases between. This CDR3 is built from 15 residues. The CDR3 protein is CASSLSSGTPDTQYF. CDR3 in DNA: TGTGCCAGCAGCTTGTCATCAGGGACCCCAGATACGCAGTATTTT.

The chain combines TRBV28 with TRBJ2-1; D possibly corresponds to TRBD2 (5 bases). The CDR3 loop spans 17 amino acids. Trimming cost V 3 bases and J 3 bases, with 18 bases left between them. Germline CDR1 and CDR2: MDHEN and SYDVKM. CDR3 in amino acids: CASSLVGRLTLYNEQFF. The CDR3 nucleotides read TGTGCCAGCAGTTTGGTGGGGAGACTCACACTCTACAATGAGCAGTTCTTC.

This rearrangement joins TRBV6-5 to TRBJ2-7; TRBD2 is a possible D gene (5 bases). Germline V gene sequence: CDR1 MNHEY, CDR2 SVGAGI. The CDR3 is made up of 15 amino acids. V was clipped by 6 bases and J by 6 bases, with 21 bases between them. The DNA of the CDR3 is TGTGCCAGCAGCACGGTGAGGGCAAGGTTGGGCGAGCAGTACTTC. Its translation: CASSTVRARLGEQYF.

The rearrangement links TRBV7-9 to TRBJ2-7, with TRBD2 matching 7 bases. The junction had 9 bases not matched to a gene; V was cut back by 6 bases and J by 1 base. The CDR3 runs to 15 residues. Per the germline V gene, CDR1 is SEHNR and CDR2 is FQNEAQ (reference sequence). The CDR3 DNA reads TGTGCCAGCAGGCCCGGGACTACCCCATCCTACGAGCAGTACTTC. Protein product: CASRPGTTPSYEQYF.

Only one count was recorded for this clone. The chain links TRBV28 to TRBJ2-2; no clear D gene. CDR3 length equals 14 residues. Trimming took 3 bases from V and 8 from J, leaving 13 bases between them. Germline-derived CDR1 and CDR2 are MDHEN and SYDVKM. CDR3 protein: CASSFSFLGGELFF. Written as DNA, the CDR3 is TGTGCCAGCAGTTTTAGTTTCCTGGGGGGGGAGCTGTTTTTT.

The chain recombines TRBV4-1 with TRBJ2-4; TRBD2 matches 7 bases. CDR3 length equals 18 residues. Per germline, CDR1 MGHRA and CDR2 YSYEKL. After removal of 5 bases from V and 1 base from J, the junction contained 14 bases not matched to a gene. CDR3 DNA sequence: TGCGCCAGCAGCGGGCGGGGGATTATCTCGCAGGCCAAAAACATTCAGTACTTC. Translating gives CASSGRGIISQAKNIQYF.

V is TRBV4-2 and J is TRBJ1-5; D is unclear. V gave up 4 bases and J gave up 5 bases, with 9 bases separating them. This CDR3 is 13 amino acids long. The germline V gene encodes CDR1 LGHNA and CDR2 YNFKEQ. CDR3 amino acids: CASSLGEDQPQHF. CDR3 DNA: TGTGCCAGCAGCCTCGGCGAGGATCAGCCCCAGCATTTT.

The rearrangement joins TRBV10-3 to TRBJ1-1; D not certain. Germline assignment: CDR1 ENHRY and CDR2 SYGVKD. The CDR3 runs 16 residues. Trimming took 2 bases from V and 0 from J, leaving 13 bases between them. The CDR3: CAISESPFLMNTEAFF. CDR3 nucleotides: TGTGCCATCAGTGAGAGTCCCTTTTTGATGAACACTGAAGCTTTCTTT.

The chain joins TRBV28 to TRBJ2-5; D uncertain. V lost 8 bases to trimming and J lost 5 bases, with 18 bases between them. This CDR3 region has 14 residues. CDR1 MDHEN and CDR2 SYDVKM come from the germline V gene. The CDR3 region is CASALLADGETQYF. CDR3 coding DNA: TGTGCCAGCGCTCTACTCGCCGACGGGGAGACCCAGTACTTC.

The gene calls are TRBV5-6 and TRBJ1-4; D is undetermined. The CDR3 is 12 amino acids. With 4 bases removed from V and 5 bases from J, the gap between germline ends came to 6 bases. Germline V gene lookup returns CDR1 SGHDT and CDR2 YYEEEE. CDR3 in DNA: TGTGCCAGCAGCGCAGGAAATGAAAAACTGTTTTTT. Amino acids: CASSAGNEKLFF.

The J gene is TRBJ2-4, the V gene TRBV27; D might be TRBD1 or TRBD2, each matching 6 bases. CDR1 MNHEY and CDR2 SMNVEV come from the germline V gene (reference sequence). V dropped 5 bases and J dropped 6 bases, with 14 bases sitting between them. The CDR3 totals 14 residues. The DNA for the CDR3 is TGTGCCAGCAGTCCCACCTGGGGGGCAAACATTCAGTACTTC. Encoded protein: CASSPTWGANIQYF.

This chain joins TRBV4-1 and TRBJ2-5, with TRBD1 matching 7 bases. This CDR3 comprises 18 residues. With 0 bases clipped from V and 5 bases from J, the junction kept 15 bases outside the gene matches. Germline V gene lookup returns CDR1 MGHRA and CDR2 YSYEKL. The CDR3 region has the DNA TGCGCCAGCAGCCAAGATATTAGGGTGGACAGGTCGGGTGAGACCCAGTACTTC. This translates into CASSQDIRVDRSGETQYF.

The V gene is TRBV5-1, the J gene TRBJ2-7; D is unclear. CDR1 is SGHRS, CDR2 YFSETQ, per germline. This CDR3 is built from 15 residues. The V end lost 0 bases, the J end lost 5 bases, and 15 bases lay between the germline ends. This CDR3 is CASSLAEVGWHEQYF. CDR3 coding DNA: TGCGCCAGCAGCTTGGCCGAGGTAGGGTGGCACGAGCAGTACTTC. The entire variable domain, with the rest obtained from reference TRBV5-1 and TRBJ2-7, is as follows: KAGVTQTPRYLIKTRGQQVTLSCSPISGHRSVSWYQQTPGQGLQFLFEYFSETQRNKGNFPGRFSGRQFSNSRSEMNVSTLELGDSALYLCASSLAEVGWHEQYFGPGTRLTVT.

The rearrangement uses TRBV20-1 and TRBJ1-1, with D tentatively TRBD1 (5 bases). The length of the CDR3 is 11 residues. Deletions cut 6 bases from V and 5 bases from J, with 10 bases between. Per the germline V gene, CDR1 is DFQATT and CDR2 is SNEGSKA (reference sequence). The chain's CDR3 is CSAQGGTEAFF. The CDR3 coding sequence is TGCAGTGCCCAGGGAGGGACTGAAGCTTTCTTT.

J is TRBJ2-1 and V is TRBV7-6, with 9 bases that match TRBD1. With V trimmed by 5 bases and J by 3 bases, 8 bases remained unmatched. This CDR3 region has 16 residues. Germline V gene sequence: CDR1 SGHVS, CDR2 FNYEAQ. The CDR3 nucleotides read TGTGCCAGCAGCGAACGACAGGGGGTGCACTACAATGAGCAGTTCTTC. It yields the protein CASSERQGVHYNEQFF. The entire variable domain, with the rest obtained from reference TRBV7-6 and TRBJ2-1, is as follows: GAGVSQSPRYKVTKRGQDVALRCDPISGHVSLYWYRQALGQGPEFLTYFNYEAQQDKSGLPNDRFSAERPEGSISTLTIQRTEQRDSAMYRCASSERQGVHYNEQFFGPGTRLTVL.

This rearrangement joins TRBV28 to TRBJ2-3; no reliable D call. Trimming removed 2 bases from V and 0 bases from J, with 15 bases in between. Germline V CDR1 and CDR2: MDHEN, SYDVKM. The CDR3 spans 17 residues. CDR3 bases: TGTGCCAGCAGTTTAATTTCAATACTCAGTAGCACAGATACGCAGTATTTT. Translating it yields CASSLISILSSTDTQYF.

The chain has TRBV9 and TRBJ2-2; TRBD1 might be the D (6 bases). The V gene lost 4 bases and the J gene lost 0 bases, with 16 bases spanning the gap. Germline CDR1 reads SGDLS; CDR2 reads YYNGEE. The CDR3 has 17 residues. In nucleotides, the CDR3 is TGTGCCAGCAGCCATACAAGGACAGCCGCGAACACCGGGGAGCTGTTTTTT. It is translated as CASSHTRTAANTGELFF.

The chain joins TRBV19 to TRBJ1-2; TRBD1 aligns across 7 bases. Germline V lookup: CDR1 LNHDA, CDR2 SQIVND (reference sequence). The CDR3 totals 15 residues. J gave up 4 bases and V 3 bases, and 8 bases lay outside the gene matches. The CDR3 is CASSIGAGGIYGYTF. The DNA for the CDR3 is TGTGCCAGTAGTATCGGGGCAGGGGGGATCTATGGCTACACCTTC.

V gene TRBV6-1 combines with J gene TRBJ2-5; 10 nucleotides line up with TRBD2. This CDR3 comprises 16 residues. The junction had 9 bases not matched to a gene; V was cut back by 2 bases and J by 6 bases. CDR1 and CDR2 from the germline V gene are MNHNS and SASEGT. CDR3 sequence: CASSEIPSGRGKTQYF. The CDR3 DNA sequence: TGTGCCAGCAGTGAAATCCCTAGCGGGAGAGGGAAGACCCAGTACTTC.

This clone was detected a few times. The chain combines TRBV11-2 with TRBJ2-2; the D gene is possibly TRBD1 (6 bases). The CDR3 totals 14 residues. CDR1 is SGHAT and CDR2 is FQNNGV in the germline V gene. The V end was cut by 6 bases, the J end by 4 bases, with 12 bases between. Written as DNA, the CDR3 is TGTGCCAGCAGGAGCAGGGGAAGCACCGGGGAGCTGTTTTTT. Translating gives CASRSRGSTGELFF.

This clone occurred once. The chain combines TRBV25-1 with TRBJ2-7; D perhaps matches TRBD1 (5 bases). The CDR3 contains 15 residues. The germline V gene encodes CDR1 MGHDK and CDR2 SYGVNS. V gave up 0 bases and J gave up 2 bases, with 11 bases separating them. CDR3 bases: TGTGCCAGCAGTGAATATCAGCAGGGCGCCTACGAGCAGTACTTC. It is translated as CASSEYQQGAYEQYF.

This chain connects TRBV5-4 to TRBJ1-2; tentatively, D is TRBD1 (6 bases). Trimming pared 4 bases from V and 4 bases from J, leaving 20 bases between. The germline V gene has CDR1 SGHNT and CDR2 YYREEE (reference sequence). The CDR3 totals 16 residues. CDR3 DNA: TGTGCCAGCAGCCCCTCTTATGGGGGGCTAGGCTATGGCTACACCTTC. Its protein is CASSPSYGGLGYGYTF.

A few counts support this clone. The V call is TRBV27, the J call TRBJ2-7; D is uncertain. V shed 2 bases and J shed 5 bases, with 10 bases lying between them. The CDR3 extends over 13 amino acids. The germline V gene has CDR1 MNHEY and CDR2 SMNVEV (reference sequence). The CDR3 sequence: CASSLGPLDEQYF. The CDR3, as DNA: TGTGCCAGCAGTTTAGGTCCCCTGGACGAGCAGTACTTC.

The chain carries TRBV28 and TRBJ2-3; 9 nucleotides match TRBD2. J gave up 3 bases and V 2 bases, and 3 bases lay outside the gene matches. Per the germline V gene, CDR1 is MDHEN and CDR2 is SYDVKM. This CDR3 comprises 15 residues. CDR3 amino acids: CASSLGGRVTDTQYF. The CDR3 DNA sequence: TGTGCCAGCAGTTTAGGCGGGAGGGTTACAGATACGCAGTATTTT.